Below, one T cell receptor (beta chain) is given with its context. Antigen: not known. This specimen belongs to a study of cytomegalovirus exposure and HLA in healthy donors. The PCR employed 60 Vbeta primers together with 13 Jbeta primers. Produced via immunoSEQ multiplex PCR; TCRdb's table is partial and in-frame only. Of 150,000 to 200,000 clones in the sample, roughly 83% were seen once. Germline V gene data show CDR1 as SGHDT and CDR2 as YYEEEE. The CDR3 length is 15 residues. V dropped 3 bases and J dropped 6 bases, with 16 bases sitting between them. Study-wide results and caveats: In a later analysis, common viral pathogens appeared linked to several of the most significant clusters. Among immune exposure information, only CMV serostatus was available.

The sequenced sample was PBMCs. The sequence derives from a woman aged 45-65 years in good health and CMV-seronegative. V gene TRBV5-6 combines with J gene TRBJ1-5, with a possible D match to TRBD1 (5 bases). The CDR3 loop is CASSSGVGGSQPQHF. DNA for the CDR3: TGTGCCAGCAGCTCGGGGGTCGGGGGAAGTCAGCCCCAGCATTTT.